This TCR beta chain was found in a study of T cells after yellow fever vaccination. A universal primer site and UMIs were added as TCR cDNA was made by 5'RACE template switching. Each CDR3 protein gets one entry after TCRdb re-called the 5' RACE reads with MiXCR. The table has roughly 15,000 distinct CDR3 sequences, about 7.3% seen once. The germline gives CDR1 SGHTA, CDR2 FQGNSA. The ends were cut back, 4 bases at V and 4 bases at J, with 5 bases in the middle. CDR3 length equals 12 residues. Study-wide findings and caveats: The day 0 sorted memory subsets showed almost all vaccine-responding clonotypes to be undetectable.

This clonotype was found many times. This receptor was obtained from a man aged 18 to 29 who received the YFV17D yellow fever vaccine. Sample: PBMCs, either bulk or a sorted T-cell subset (CD4+, CD8+, memory, or dextramer-sorted; not recorded which), taken on the day of the yellow fever booster vaccination. The chain is built from TRBV7-2 and TRBJ1-5; D gene unclear. CDR3: CASSWGNQPQHF. The CDR3 DNA reads TGTGCCAGCAGCTGGGGAAATCAGCCCCAGCATTTT. Complete variable domain (other parts from reference TRBV7-2 and TRBJ1-5): GAGVSQSPSNKVTEKGKDVELRCDPISGHTALYWYRQSLGQGLEFLIYFQGNSAPDKSGLPSDRFSAERTGGSVSTLTIQRTQQEDSAVYLCASSWGNQPQHFGDGTRLSIL.